The 4 T cell receptor beta chains reported below all come from one sample, sequenced in a study of OX40 agonist ivuxolimab in advanced cancers. Method: immunoSEQ multiplex PCR; TCRdb's copy keeps in-frame clones and lacks some. The table records roughly 100,000 clones, 93% of them present only once. Here the sequenced sample was CD4+ or CD8+ T cells sorted from blood, taken in a trial of the OX40 agonist ivuxolimab. These receptors originate from an adult with an advanced solid tumor such as melanoma, head and neck, liver or kidney cancer.

The genes are TRBV6-5 and TRBJ2-1; possible D gene TRBD2, 6 bases. The CDR3 contains 14 residues. Germline V gene sequence: CDR1 MNHEY, CDR2 SVGAGI. Trimming cost V 6 bases and J 6 bases, with 15 bases left between them. DNA of the CDR3: TGTGCCAGCAGCCGGGACTTGAGCGGCAATGAGCAGTTCTTC. As protein: CASSRDLSGNEQFF.

The chain uses TRBV7-3 and TRBJ2-3; 10 nucleotides agree with TRBD2. Losses at the gene ends were 2 bases for V and 3 bases for J; bases not matched to a gene: 2. CDR1 SGHTA and CDR2 FQGTGA come from the germline V gene. The CDR3 sequence is 15 residues long. The CDR3 loop is CASSLSSGRTDTQYF. The CDR3 coding sequence is TGTGCCAGCAGCTTATCTAGCGGGAGAACAGATACGCAGTATTTT.

The chain employs TRBV15 and TRBJ1-6; 8 bases are shared with TRBD1. The CDR3 contains 14 residues. Germline loops: CDR1 LNHNV, CDR2 YYDKDF (reference sequence). Trimming at V came to 2 bases and at J to 9 bases, leaving 3 bases not matched to a gene. As DNA, the CDR3 is TGTGCCACCAGCAGACAGGGGGCGTTTTCACCCCTCCACTTT. Its translation: CATSRQGAFSPLHF.

This clone was detected only once. The chain couples TRBV2 to TRBJ2-3, with a possible D match to TRBD2 (5 bases). The length of the CDR3 is 16 residues. Germline CDR1 is SNHLY and CDR2 is FYNNEI. Trimming took off 1 base at V and 2 bases at J, with 13 bases between the two ends. The CDR3 protein is CASSEGVGVPTDTQYF. CDR3 DNA sequence: TGTGCCAGCAGTGAAGGGGTGGGAGTCCCCACAGATACGCAGTATTTT.